This paragraph covers one T cell receptor (beta chain) sequence. The antigen is undetermined. These data originate in a study of T-cell reconstitution after alpha-beta-depleted transplantation in children. Study-wide points: By about two months after transplant, alpha-beta T cells reportedly arose from several hundred graft clones that had expanded. When one year had passed after transplant, most T-cell counts and diversity came from newly produced T cells. After transplant, high TCRbeta diversity at day 60 in some patients arose from surviving recipient T cells and thymic progenitors.

Germline V CDR1 and CDR2: SGHTA, FQGNSA. The CDR3 length is 15 residues. V dropped 5 bases and J dropped 8 bases, with 16 bases sitting between them. TCRbeta library construction was performed incorporating unique molecular identifiers. TCRdb redid the calling of the PCR reads with MiXCR, one entry per CDR3 protein. The sample has around 440,000 distinct CDR3 sequences, around 15% seen once. Sequencing was performed on PBMCs, mostly from graft donor cells, taken 360 days after TCRalphabeta/CD19-depleted stem cell transplant. This receptor was taken from a boy younger than two who had a stem cell transplant for Wiskott-Aldrich syndrome, so the T cells may come from the graft donor. This chain uses TRBV7-2 with TRBJ1-6; D unclear. CDR3: CASSPQRLVDSPLHF. As DNA, the CDR3 is TGTGCCAGCAGCCCTCAGCGCTTAGTGGATTCACCCCTCCACTTT.